Given below is one T cell receptor beta chain in context. Its antigen is unidentified. The length of the CDR3 is 13 residues. The germline gives CDR1 SGHVS, CDR2 FQNEAQ. With 4 bases removed from V and 7 bases from J, the gap between germline ends came to 13 bases. Conversion of TCR transcripts into cDNA relied on 5'RACE template switching, which added a universal primer site and UMIs. TCRdb analysed the 5' RACE reads with MiXCR anew, one entry per CDR3 protein. The data hold 300,000 or so distinct CDR3 sequences, with roughly 13% observed a single time. The data are from a study of T cells after yellow fever vaccination. Across the whole study: Researchers used SMART-Seq v4 Ultra Low Input to prepare fractions that had low cell numbers. Study-wide points: Most clones from primary vaccination were detected again post-booster (about 95% CD4, about 88% CD8). Researchers noted that a small share of clonotypes showed up in both CD4 and CD8 compartments.

This specimen was CD4+ T cells sorted from PBMCs, taken 45 days after the yellow fever booster vaccination. The V gene is TRBV7-8, the J gene TRBJ1-2; TRBD1 might be the D (5 bases). The receptor's source is a man aged 30 to 39 who received the YFV17D yellow fever vaccine. The CDR3 coding sequence is TGTGCCAGCAGCTCATACACCGGGGGTGGCTACACCTTC. This translates into CASSSYTGGGYTF.